This entry lists 17 T cell receptor beta chains sequenced from one sample in a study of early T cells in non-severe SARS-CoV-2 infection. TCRdb re-called the 5' RACE reads through MiXCR, storing one row per CDR3 protein. Found here are around 110,000 distinct CDR3 sequences, approximately 12% of them singletons; the top ten hold more than 6.5%. The sequenced sample consisted of whole blood. Source of these receptors: an adult who was a healthcare worker with PCR-confirmed SARS-CoV-2 infection or an uninfected control (not recorded which).

This clonotype turned up a few times. This chain links TRBV30 with TRBJ2-2; D is perhaps TRBD2 (5 bases). The CDR3 contains 14 residues. The V end lost 5 bases, the J end lost 5 bases, and 15 bases lay between the germline ends. Germline-derived CDR1 and CDR2 are GTSNPN and SVGIG (reference sequence). CDR3 amino acids: CAWSATTDTGELFF. The DNA for the CDR3 is TGTGCCTGGTCGGCGACTACCGATACCGGGGAGCTGTTTTTT.

This clonotype has a handful of counts. The rearrangement joins TRBV28 to TRBJ2-5, with TRBD1 matching 7 bases. CDR3 size: 14 residues. With V trimmed by 5 bases and J by 4 bases, 7 bases remained unmatched. Looked up from germline, CDR1 is MDHEN and CDR2 is SYDVKM. Here the CDR3 reads CASSLTGRRETQYF. The CDR3 nucleotides read TGTGCCAGCAGTCTGACAGGGCGCCGAGAGACCCAGTACTTC. The variable domain in full, with the rest retrieved from reference TRBV28 and TRBJ2-5, is DVKVTQSSRYLVKRTGEKVFLECVQDMDHENMFWYRQDPGLGLRLIYFSYDVKMKEKGDIPEGYSVSREKKERFSLILESASTNQTSMYLCASSLTGRRETQYFGPGTRLLVL.

In this sample, this clonotype turned up many times. The J gene is TRBJ2-1, the V gene TRBV12-3 or TRBV12-4; 15 bases align to TRBD2. CDR3 length equals 15 residues. Trimming removed 6 bases from V and 7 bases from J; junction bases left unmatched: 4. The CDR3 DNA sequence: TGTGCCAGCAGACCGGGACTAGCGGGAGGAAATGAGCAGTTCTTC. Translation: CASRPGLAGGNEQFF.

The chain uses TRBV6-1 and TRBJ1-5, with D uncertain. Trimming took 6 bases from V and 3 from J, leaving 9 bases between them. The V gene's germline CDR1 is MNHNS and CDR2 SASEGT. This CDR3 contains 13 residues. The CDR3 nucleotides read TGTGCCAGCAGGCAGGTAAACAATCAGCCCCAGCATTTT. The encoded protein is CASRQVNNQPQHF.

This sequence joins TRBV5-1 and TRBJ2-4; D not certain. This CDR3 spans 14 amino acids. Per germline, CDR1 SGHRS and CDR2 YFSETQ. Trimming removed 1 base from V and 6 bases from J, with 11 bases in between. The CDR3 DNA follows: TGCGCCAGCAGCTTGTTAGGCGAATCAAACATTCAGTACTTC. Its protein is CASSLLGESNIQYF.

This clonotype turned up a few times. The V gene is TRBV4-1, the J gene TRBJ2-1; D not resolved. V shed 5 bases and J shed 10 bases, with 21 bases lying between them. CDR1 and CDR2 from the germline V gene are MGHRA and YSYEKL. This CDR3 is built from 15 residues. CDR3 sequence reads: CASSFRLADFSEQFF. The CDR3 bases are TGCGCCAGCAGCTTCAGACTCGCCGATTTTTCAGAGCAGTTCTTC.

This clonotype was found many times. The chain joins TRBV6-4 to TRBJ2-1; TRBD2 aligns across 9 bases. The CDR3 runs 14 residues. Germline CDR1 and CDR2: MRHNA and SNTAGT. V lost 4 bases to trimming and J lost 5 bases; unmatched junction nucleotides: 3. In DNA form, the CDR3 reads TGTGCCAGCAGTGCGGGACTAGCCAACAATGAGCAGTTCTTC. Translation gives CASSAGLANNEQFF.

In regard to this clonotype: At one end the junction does not follow the germline gene, possibly because of a read error. The J gene is TRBJ2-5, the V gene TRBV29-1; D call uncertain. The CDR3 totals 13 residues. CDR1 is SQVTM and CDR2 is ANQGSEA in the germline V gene. The CDR3 loop is CSVVRAAQETRYF. DNA for the CDR3: TGCAGCGTTGTACGGGCAGCCCAAGAGACCCGGTACTTC. The full variable domain, its missing parts supplied by reference TRBV29-1 and TRBJ2-5, is SAVISQKPSRDICQRGTSLTIQCQVDSQVTMMFWYRQQPGQSLTLIATANQGSEATYESGFVIDKFPISRPNLTFSTLTVSNMSPEDSSIYLCSVVRAAQETRYFGPGTRLLVL.

The rearrangement uses TRBV12-3 or TRBV12-4 and TRBJ2-3; D may be TRBD1 (8 bases). Trimming left V 6 bases short and J 3 bases short, with 19 bases between. CDR3 length: 16 amino acids. CDR3 sequence reads: CASSPTGGGWTDTQYF. CDR3 sequence (DNA): TGTGCCAGCAGCCCAACAGGGGGAGGGTGGACAGATACGCAGTATTTT.

This clonotype has at least ten counts. J is TRBJ2-7 and V is TRBV28, with 7 nucleotides matching TRBD1. Germline values: CDR1 MDHEN, CDR2 SYDVKM. V lost 6 bases, J lost 1 base, and 6 bases stayed unmatched. The CDR3 is 14 amino acids. This CDR3 is CASSEGAASYEQYF. The CDR3 DNA reads TGTGCCAGCAGCGAGGGGGCCGCGTCCTACGAGCAGTACTTC.

In this sample, this clonotype turned up many times. The rearrangement links TRBV7-2 to TRBJ1-1; D is unclear. V was trimmed by 5 bases and J by 7 bases, leaving 14 bases between them. The germline CDR1 and CDR2 sequences are SGHTA and FQGNSA. The CDR3 runs 13 residues. DNA of the CDR3: TGTGCCAGCAGCCTCGATAGGTCGATTGAAGCTTTCTTT. Amino acids: CASSLDRSIEAFF.

A few counts support this clonotype. The rearrangement uses TRBV7-7 and TRBJ2-7; 7 bases map to TRBD2. Germline V gene data show CDR1 as SSHAT and CDR2 as FNYEAQ (reference sequence). The CDR3 is made up of 14 amino acids. V shed 5 bases, J shed 0 bases, and the junction held 4 bases outside the gene matches. This chain's CDR3 is CASSPSGTSYEQYF. The CDR3 coding sequence is TGTGCCAGCAGCCCTAGCGGCACCTCCTACGAGCAGTACTTC.

The chain employs TRBV12-3 or TRBV12-4 and TRBJ2-3; D is unresolved. V shed 5 bases and J shed 1 base, with 13 bases lying between them. This CDR3 contains 15 residues. The CDR3 coding sequence is TGTGCCAGCAGTCCACCGGCCCCCGGCACAGATACGCAGTATTTT. It encodes CASSPPAPGTDTQYF.

In this sample, this clonotype turned up many times. The genes are TRBV7-9 and TRBJ2-1; D remains ambiguous. V lost 4 bases, J lost 4 bases, and 8 bases lay in between. The CDR3 length is 13 residues. Germline V CDR1 and CDR2: SEHNR, FQNEAQ (reference sequence). CDR3 amino acids: CASSSEGYNEQFF. CDR3 DNA sequence: TGTGCCAGCAGCTCGGAAGGGTACAATGAGCAGTTCTTC.

This clonotype came up a few times. This chain joins TRBV7-2 and TRBJ2-1; 10 bases fit TRBD2. CDR1 and CDR2 (germline): SGHTA, FQGNSA. The V gene end was trimmed by 3 bases and the J gene end by 7 bases; junction bases not matched to a gene: 6. The CDR3 spans 15 residues. This CDR3 reads CASSFPLAGTNEQFF. In nucleotides, the CDR3 is TGTGCCAGCAGCTTCCCACTAGCGGGAACGAATGAGCAGTTCTTC.

This clonotype appeared many times. V usage is TRBV27 and J usage is TRBJ1-4; D perhaps matches TRBD1 (5 bases). This CDR3 is 16 amino acids long. Trimming removed 5 bases from V and 8 bases from J, with 21 bases in between. The V gene's germline CDR1 is MNHEY and CDR2 SMNVEV (reference sequence). For the CDR3, the DNA is TGTGCCAGCAGTCGAAGAGGGGCCTTACTGCGGGAAAAACTGTTTTTT. As protein: CASSRRGALLREKLFF.

This clonotype was picked up a small number of times. The chain links TRBV12-3 or TRBV12-4 to TRBJ2-1, with 14 positions matching TRBD2. The CDR3 loop spans 14 amino acids. With V trimmed by 6 bases and J by 8 bases, 3 bases remained unmatched. DNA for the CDR3: TGTGCCAGCAGGACTAGCGGGAGGGTTTATGAGCAGTTCTTC. It translates to CASRTSGRVYEQFF.